Shown below are 12 T cell receptor beta chains from a single sample sequenced in a study of cytomegalovirus exposure and HLA in healthy donors. The study ran its PCR with 60 Vbeta and 13 Jbeta primers. Assay: immunoSEQ multiplex PCR; the TCRdb copy retains only in-frame clones and omits some. This sample's table has 30,000 to 50,000 clones. The sequencing sample was made of PBMCs. These TCRs come from a woman in her 30s in good health and CMV-seropositive.

V is TRBV11-3 and J is TRBJ2-7, with 9 bases matching TRBD2. The CDR3 covers 16 residues. Germline V gene lookup returns CDR1 SGHNT and CDR2 YENEEA. After removal of 3 bases from V and 3 bases from J, the junction contained 9 bases not matched to a gene. This CDR3 is CASSLRGGFLLYEQYF. The CDR3 DNA reads as TGTGCCAGCAGCTTGCGGGGGGGGTTTCTTCTCTACGAGCAGTACTTC.

The V call is TRBV6-6, the J call TRBJ2-3; 9 bases are shared with TRBD2. CDR1 is MNHNY and CDR2 is SVGAGI in the germline V gene (reference sequence). CDR3 size: 15 residues. The trim removed 6 bases at V and 2 bases at J, leaving 6 bases unmatched. DNA for the CDR3: TGTGCCAGCAGGCCACTAGCGGGCATCACAGATACGCAGTATTTT. Protein sequence: CASRPLAGITDTQYF.

The chain joins TRBV5-1 to TRBJ2-1; D possibly corresponds to TRBD2 (5 bases). The CDR3 extends over 15 amino acids. From germline, CDR1 is SGHRS and CDR2 YFSETQ. Trimming removed 2 bases at V and 0 bases at J, with 9 bases between. CDR3 sequence (DNA): TGCGCCAGCAGCTTAGCGGAAGGCTCCTACAATGAGCAGTTCTTC. Protein sequence: CASSLAEGSYNEQFF.

The chain has TRBV19 and TRBJ1-6; 7 bases are a match to TRBD1. The CDR3 loop spans 17 amino acids. Germline values: CDR1 LNHDA, CDR2 SQIVND (reference sequence). The J segment lost 11 bases and the V segment lost 5 bases, leaving 18 bases of the junction unmatched. The CDR3 reads CASSYGLQGPQGTPLHF. CDR3 coding DNA: TGTGCCAGTAGTTACGGTTTACAGGGGCCACAGGGGACACCCCTCCACTTT.

The gene calls are TRBV28 and TRBJ2-7; 7 bases fit TRBD1. This CDR3 spans 13 amino acids. Germline trimming cut 4 bases from V and 2 bases from J; bases unmatched to any gene: 2. Looked up from germline, CDR1 is MDHEN and CDR2 is SYDVKM. The CDR3 DNA reads as TGTGCCAGCAGTTCGGGACAGACCTACGAGCAGTACTTC. This sequence encodes CASSSGQTYEQYF.

The V call is TRBV7-6, the J call TRBJ1-2; no definite D call. V shed 5 bases and J shed 4 bases, with 20 bases lying between them. CDR1 and CDR2 (germline): SGHVS, FNYEAQ. The CDR3 sequence is 16 residues long. CDR3 DNA sequence: TGTGCCAGCAGCCCACCGTCAGCCATTAGCTCCTATGGCTACACCTTC. Encoded protein: CASSPPSAISSYGYTF.

The chain uses TRBV2 and TRBJ1-1, with D possibly TRBD1 on 5 matching bases. V was trimmed by 6 bases and J by 4 bases, leaving 18 bases between them. The CDR3 extends over 15 amino acids. Germline CDR1 SNHLY, CDR2 FYNNEI. In nucleotides, the CDR3 is TGTGCCAGCAGACCCCGGACGGGCCAGGGCACTGAAGCTTTCTTT. Protein: CASRPRTGQGTEAFF.

The J gene is TRBJ1-6, the V gene TRBV9; TRBD1 might be the D (5 bases). Trimming removed 3 bases from V and 9 bases from J, with 22 bases in between. Germline loops: CDR1 SGDLS, CDR2 YYNGEE. The CDR3 is made up of 17 amino acids. The CDR3 DNA reads as TGTGCCAGCAGCGCCGATCCAGGGAATCGAGTGGGTTCACCCCTCCACTTT. It specifies CASSADPGNRVGSPLHF.

Regarding this clone: Other nucleotide sequences in the sample specify the same CDR3. The chain joins TRBV11-3 to TRBJ2-7; 11 bases are a match to TRBD1. Germline loops: CDR1 SGHNT, CDR2 YENEEA. There are 18 residues in the CDR3. CDR3 protein: CAPSLGPVAADRGREQYF. CDR3 bases: TGTGCTCCCAGCTTAGGTCCCGTCGCCGCGGACAGGGGGCGCGAGCAGTACTTC. The variable domain in full, completed from reference TRBV11-3 and TRBJ2-7, reads EAGVVQSPRYKIIEKKQPVAFWCNPISGHNTLYWYLQNLGQGPELLIRYENEEAVDDSQLPKDRFSAERLKGVDSTLKIQPAELGDSAVYLCAPSLGPVAADRGREQYFGPGTRLTVT.

The J gene is TRBJ1-5, the V gene TRBV4-2; unclear D gene. Looked up from germline, CDR1 is LGHNA and CDR2 is YNFKEQ. The CDR3 covers 16 residues. Trimming cost V 0 bases and J 0 bases, with 9 bases left between them. Written as DNA, the CDR3 is TGTGCCAGCAGCCAAGAGGTTCAGTATAGCAATCAGCCCCAGCATTTT. Translation: CASSQEVQYSNQPQHF.

The chain has TRBV30 and TRBJ2-3; 13 bases line up with TRBD2. The CDR3 runs to 18 residues. V was clipped by 0 bases and J by 2 bases; unmatched bases: 8. The germline V gene encodes CDR1 GTSNPN and CDR2 SVGIG (reference sequence). CDR3 sequence: CAWSVLVGLAGTTDTQYF. The CDR3 DNA reads as TGTGCCTGGAGTGTACTGGTGGGACTAGCGGGGACCACAGATACGCAGTATTTT.

The genes are TRBV7-6 and TRBJ1-1; possible D gene TRBD1, 6 bases. With 1 base removed from V and 8 bases from J, the gap between germline ends came to 14 bases. There are 14 residues in the CDR3. CDR1 is SGHVS and CDR2 is FNYEAQ in the germline V gene. CDR3 residues: CASSLDSGGEEAFF. The CDR3 DNA follows: TGTGCCAGCAGCTTAGACAGCGGGGGCGAGGAAGCTTTCTTT.